The 13 T cell receptor beta chains below come from one sample, sequenced in a study of T cells in Graves' hyperthyroidism and ophthalmopathy. Researchers took RNA transcripts and amplified the TCR beta CDR3 regions from them. A first-round RT-PCR of the TCR CDR3 used the HTBI primer set. MiXCR, run by TCRdb on the multiplex PCR reads, gives a single entry per CDR3 protein. The sample yields about 380,000 distinct CDR3 sequences, 15% to 20% seen once. The sample comprised blood. The receptors here all came from a man aged 18 to 35 with Graves' ophthalmopathy.

The chain recombines TRBV29-1 with TRBJ2-5; D is unresolved. Germline V gene sequence: CDR1 SQVTM, CDR2 ANQGSEA. The CDR3 runs to 15 residues. Trimming cost V 4 bases and J 1 base, with 16 bases left between them. The CDR3 region is CSVVPNIGPQETQYF. The CDR3 DNA reads TGCAGCGTTGTCCCTAACATTGGTCCCCAAGAGACCCAGTACTTC.

A single count supports this clonotype. A read error is possible here, since a much larger clone lies one base away. This rearrangement joins TRBV7-3 to TRBJ2-3; 12 bases map to TRBD1. Germline loops: CDR1 SGHTA, CDR2 FQGTGA. This CDR3 region has 15 residues. In nucleotides, the CDR3 is TGTGTCAGCAGCTCGGGACAGGGGGCTACAGATACGCAGTATTTT. As protein: CVSSSGQGATDTQYF.

As regards this clonotype: A junction end diverges from the germline sequence, so it may reflect a read error. The chain links TRBV7-7 to TRBJ2-2, with D perhaps TRBD1 (5 bases). CDR3 length equals 14 residues. From germline, CDR1 is SSHAT and CDR2 FNYEAQ (reference sequence). The CDR3 protein is CASRPQGNTGELFF. The CDR3 region has the DNA TGTGCTAGCAGACCCCAGGGGAACACCGGGGAGCTGTTTTTT.

This clonotype was seen a handful of times. The chain employs TRBV20-1 and TRBJ2-7; 10 bases are shared with TRBD1. CDR3 length: 15 amino acids. V lost 0 bases, J lost 4 bases, and 6 bases stayed unmatched. CDR1 is DFQATT, CDR2 SNEGSKA, per germline (reference sequence). The CDR3 DNA follows: TGCAGTGCTAGAGATAGGGACAGGGGTGCGTACGAGCAGTACTTC. Amino acid sequence: CSARDRDRGAYEQYF.

V usage is TRBV19 and J usage is TRBJ2-1, with 7 positions matching TRBD1. V was pared by 7 bases and J by 6 bases, with 6 bases of the junction left unmatched. Germline V CDR1 and CDR2: LNHDA, SQIVND (reference sequence). CDR3 length: 13 residues. The CDR3 here is CASKKQGPNEQFF. The CDR3 DNA reads TGTGCCAGTAAAAAACAGGGGCCCAATGAGCAGTTCTTC.

This clonotype has ten or more counts. This chain connects TRBV20-1 to TRBJ1-1; no clear D. V lost 4 bases and J 6 bases, leaving 15 bases between the germline ends. CDR3 size: 13 residues. Germline V gene lookup returns CDR1 DFQATT and CDR2 SNEGSKA (reference sequence). Here the CDR3 reads CSAILRGIPEAFF. CDR3 DNA: TGCAGTGCTATTCTACGGGGAATCCCTGAAGCTTTCTTT.

The rearrangement joins TRBV6-5 to TRBJ1-3, with a tentative D call TRBD1 (5 bases). CDR3 size: 16 residues. Trimming removed 1 base at V and 0 bases at J, with 10 bases between. Germline values: CDR1 MNHEY, CDR2 SVGAGI. The CDR3 region has the DNA TGTGCCAGCAGTTACTGGGGCGCCAGCTCTGGAAACACCATATATTTT. Its protein product is CASSYWGASSGNTIYF.

The gene calls are TRBV9 and TRBJ2-4; maybe TRBD1 (5 bases). The V end was cut by 0 bases, the J end by 6 bases, with 13 bases between. This CDR3 is 15 amino acids long. Germline V lookup: CDR1 SGDLS, CDR2 YYNGEE. The CDR3, as DNA: TGTGCCAGCAGCGTAGTCCCAGGGCAGGGAAACATTCAGTACTTC. Translated: CASSVVPGQGNIQYF. Together with reference TRBV9 and TRBJ2-4, the CDR3 gives the full variable domain: DSGVTQTPKHLITATGQRVTLRCSPRSGDLSVYWYQQSLDQGLQFLIQYYNGEERAKGNILERFSAQQFPDLHSELNLSSLELGDSALYFCASSVVPGQGNIQYFGAGTRLSVL.

This clonotype was detected ten times or more. V usage is TRBV27 and J usage is TRBJ1-5; 7 bases map to TRBD1. This CDR3 is built from 14 residues. The junction had 6 bases not matched to a gene; V was cut back by 5 bases and J by 5 bases. The germline gives CDR1 MNHEY, CDR2 SMNVEV (reference sequence). This chain's CDR3 is CASSARQGYQPQHF. The CDR3 coding sequence is TGTGCCAGCAGTGCCCGACAGGGCTATCAGCCCCAGCATTTT.

The chain links TRBV19 to TRBJ2-3, with a possible D match to TRBD2 (5 bases). The CDR3 is 17 residues long. Germline V gene lookup returns CDR1 LNHDA and CDR2 SQIVND (reference sequence). V lost 5 bases, J lost 0 bases, and 18 bases lay in between. The CDR3 protein is CASSPPKRGPSTDTQYF. The CDR3 DNA sequence: TGTGCCAGTAGTCCCCCGAAGAGAGGGCCAAGCACAGATACGCAGTATTTT.

This clonotype was seen more than once but under ten times. The chain is built from TRBV5-1 and TRBJ2-5, with TRBD1 as a possible D gene (5 bases). Germline V gene data show CDR1 as SGHRS and CDR2 as YFSETQ. V lost 0 bases, J lost 2 bases, and 17 bases lay in between. The CDR3 length is 17 residues. The CDR3 spells CASSLVGAEVLQETQYF. The CDR3 nucleotides are TGCGCCAGCAGCTTGGTAGGGGCGGAAGTGCTTCAAGAGACCCAGTACTTC.

This clonotype has just a few counts. This chain joins TRBV10-1 and TRBJ2-2, with D hard to call. Trimming left V 6 bases short and J 2 bases short, with 10 bases between. Per the germline V gene, CDR1 is WNHNN and CDR2 is SYGVQD (reference sequence). The CDR3 length is 14 residues. The CDR3 nucleotides are TGCGCCAGCAGAAAGGCAGTAAACACCGGGGAGCTGTTTTTT. It translates to CASRKAVNTGELFF.

This clonotype was found many times. CDR3 in DNA: TGTGCCAGCAGCTTAAGTAAGACAGGGAATGGCTACACCTTC. Protein product: CASSLSKTGNGYTF. The chain links TRBV11-2 to TRBJ1-2; 7 nucleotides agree with TRBD1. The germline V gene has CDR1 SGHAT and CDR2 FQNNGV. The V segment lost 2 bases and the J segment 6 bases; nucleotides outside the gene matches: 6. The CDR3 is 14 amino acids.